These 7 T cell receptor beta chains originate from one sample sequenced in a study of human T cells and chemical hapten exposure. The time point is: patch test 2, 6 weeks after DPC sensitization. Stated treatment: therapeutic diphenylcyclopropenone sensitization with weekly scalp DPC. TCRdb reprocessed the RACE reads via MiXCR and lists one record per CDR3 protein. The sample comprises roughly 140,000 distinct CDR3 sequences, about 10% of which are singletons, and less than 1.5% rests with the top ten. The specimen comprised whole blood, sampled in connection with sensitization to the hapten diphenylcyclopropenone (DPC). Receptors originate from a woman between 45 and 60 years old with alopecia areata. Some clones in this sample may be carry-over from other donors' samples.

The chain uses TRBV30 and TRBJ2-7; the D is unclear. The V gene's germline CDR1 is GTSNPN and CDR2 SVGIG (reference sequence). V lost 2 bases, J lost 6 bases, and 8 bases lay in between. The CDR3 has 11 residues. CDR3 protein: CAWSPKSEQYF. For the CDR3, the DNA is TGTGCCTGGAGTCCCAAGAGCGAGCAGTACTTC.

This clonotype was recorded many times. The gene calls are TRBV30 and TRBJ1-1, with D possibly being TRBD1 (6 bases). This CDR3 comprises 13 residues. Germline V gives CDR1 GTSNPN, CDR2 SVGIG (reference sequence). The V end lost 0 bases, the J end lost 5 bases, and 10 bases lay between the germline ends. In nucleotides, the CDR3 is TGTGCCTGGAGTGTGGGGGGCTGGACTGAAGCTTTCTTT. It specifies CAWSVGGWTEAFF.

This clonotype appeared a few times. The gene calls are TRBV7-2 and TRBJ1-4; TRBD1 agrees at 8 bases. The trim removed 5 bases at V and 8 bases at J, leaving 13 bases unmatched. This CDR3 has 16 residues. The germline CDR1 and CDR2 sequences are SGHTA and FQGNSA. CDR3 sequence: CASSIRQGRRKEKLFF. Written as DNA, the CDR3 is TGTGCCAGCAGCATCCGACAGGGGAGGCGAAAAGAAAAACTGTTTTTT.

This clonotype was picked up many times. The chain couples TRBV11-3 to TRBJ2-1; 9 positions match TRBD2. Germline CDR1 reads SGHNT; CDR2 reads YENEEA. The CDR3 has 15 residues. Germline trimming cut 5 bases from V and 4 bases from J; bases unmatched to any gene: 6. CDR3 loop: CASSQLAGPYNEQFF. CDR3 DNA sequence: TGTGCCAGCAGCCAGCTAGCGGGACCTTACAATGAGCAGTTCTTC.

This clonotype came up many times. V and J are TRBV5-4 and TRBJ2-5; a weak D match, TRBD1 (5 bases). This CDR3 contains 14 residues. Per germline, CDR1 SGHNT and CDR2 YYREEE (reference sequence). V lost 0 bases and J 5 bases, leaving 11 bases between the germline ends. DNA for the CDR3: TGTGCCAGCAGCTTGGGGGCAGGGCCGGAGACCCAGTACTTC. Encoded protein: CASSLGAGPETQYF.

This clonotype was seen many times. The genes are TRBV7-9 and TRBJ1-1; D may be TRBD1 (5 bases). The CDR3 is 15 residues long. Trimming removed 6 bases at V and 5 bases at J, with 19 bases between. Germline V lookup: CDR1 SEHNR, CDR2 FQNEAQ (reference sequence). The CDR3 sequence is CASSPVGREGTEAFF. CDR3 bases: TGTGCCAGCAGTCCGGTCGGCAGGGAGGGGACTGAAGCTTTCTTT.

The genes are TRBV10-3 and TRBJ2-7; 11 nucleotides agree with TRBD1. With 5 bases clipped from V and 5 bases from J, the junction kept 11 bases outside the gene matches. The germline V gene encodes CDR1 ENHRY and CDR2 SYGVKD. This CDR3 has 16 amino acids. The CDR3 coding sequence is TGTGCCATCAGTTCTAGGACAGGGGGCGTTTTAGACGAGCAGTACTTC. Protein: CAISSRTGGVLDEQYF.